This TCR beta chain emerged from a study of identifying expanded T cells in peripheral blood. General study results and limits: Clone count variance between approximately two-week samples rose with total template count.

The V and J ends lost 6 bases and 3 bases respectively, with 13 bases between them. Germline CDR1 SGHNT, CDR2 YENEEA. The CDR3 runs to 14 residues. Healthy donors had no documented immune events, such as infections, while sampled. Notes on this clone: Its target is not known.

Only in-frame clones appear in the TCRdb table, and some are missing; sequencing was by immunoSEQ multiplex PCR. The sample contains approximately 100,000 clones, around 88% of which appear only once. The sequence came from a person between 18 and 75 years old in good health. The source material was blood. J is TRBJ2-3 and V is TRBV11-3, with a tentative D call TRBD1 (6 bases). The chain's CDR3 is CASSPHQGTDTQYF. The CDR3 DNA sequence: TGTGCCAGCAGTCCTCACCAGGGGACAGATACGCAGTATTTT. The full variable domain, in which reference TRBV11-3 and TRBJ2-3 provide the parts outside the CDR3, is EAGVVQSPRYKIIEKKQPVAFWCNPISGHNTLYWYLQNLGQGPELLIRYENEEAVDDSQLPKDRFSAERLKGVDSTLKIQPAELGDSAVYLCASSPHQGTDTQYFGPGTRLTVL.